The 18 T cell receptor beta chains presented below share a single source sample, sequenced in a study of T cells after yellow fever vaccination. TCRdb analysed the 5' RACE reads with MiXCR anew, one entry per CDR3 protein. The table lists a few hundred thousand distinct CDR3 sequences, 3% to 4.5% of them singletons. This sample comprised PBMCs, obtained 5 days after the yellow fever booster vaccination. These receptors were taken from a young man who received the YFV17D yellow fever vaccine.

CDR3 bases: TGTGCCAGCGGGCAAAGTCGATGGGAGACCCAGTACTTC. Translation gives CASGQSRWETQYF. V is TRBV14 and J is TRBJ2-5; D is unclear. In germline, CDR1 is SGHDN, CDR2 FVKESK. V gave up 8 bases and J gave up 5 bases, with 15 bases separating them. The CDR3 consists of 13 residues.

The CDR3 coding sequence is TGTGCCGCCCACATCCTGAGGACGAACACTGAAGCTTTCTTT. Translating it yields CAAHILRTNTEAFF. This chain connects TRBV24-1 to TRBJ1-1; D remains ambiguous. CDR3 length: 14 amino acids. Germline CDR1 is KGHDR and CDR2 is SFDVKD. Trimming took 12 bases from V and 1 from J, leaving 17 bases between them.

This clonotype was picked up a small number of times. V gene TRBV5-4 combines with J gene TRBJ2-2, with D maybe TRBD2 (6 bases). This CDR3 is 14 amino acids long. V was pared by 3 bases and J by 4 bases, with 10 bases between. The V gene's germline CDR1 is SGHNT and CDR2 YYREEE (reference sequence). In DNA form, the CDR3 reads TGTGCCAGCAGCTGGGGACTGACCACCGGGGAGCTGTTTTTT. It specifies CASSWGLTTGELFF.

The CDR3 region is CASSLDLSVEEQFF. CDR3 nucleotide sequence: TGTGCCAGCAGCTTAGATCTGTCAGTCGAAGAGCAGTTCTTC. The chain carries TRBV11-2 and TRBJ2-1; D is ambiguous. CDR1 and CDR2 from the germline V gene are SGHAT and FQNNGV. This CDR3 has 14 residues. V was pared by 0 bases and J by 10 bases, with 13 bases between. Variable domain in full (rest from reference TRBV11-2 and TRBJ2-1): EAGVAQSPRYKIIEKRQSVAFWCNPISGHATLYWYQQILGQGPKLLIQFQNNGVVDDSQLPKDRFSAERLKGVDSTLKIQPAKLEDSAVYLCASSLDLSVEEQFFGPGTRLTVL.

The rearrangement joins TRBV7-3 to TRBJ2-2; unclear D gene. Germline CDR1 is SGHTA and CDR2 is FQGTGA. Trimming shortened V by 5 bases and J by 4 bases, and 11 bases separated the two germline ends. CDR3 length equals 14 residues. The CDR3, as DNA: TGTGCCAGCAGCATAAAGTACGGCACCGGGGAGCTGTTTTTT. This encodes CASSIKYGTGELFF. Complete variable domain (other parts from reference TRBV7-3 and TRBJ2-2): GAGVSQTPSNKVTEKGKYVELRCDPISGHTALYWYRQSLGQGPEFLIYFQGTGAADDSGLPNDRFFAVRPEGSVSTLKIQRTERGDSAVYLCASSIKYGTGELFFGEGSRLTVL.

The table lists this clonotype with a few counts. The J gene is TRBJ1-1, the V gene TRBV7-8; 8 bases align to TRBD1. Germline lookup yields CDR1 SGHVS and CDR2 FQNEAQ. CDR3 length equals 12 residues. The J segment lost 11 bases and the V segment lost 3 bases, leaving 5 bases of the junction unmatched. The CDR3 loop reads CASSLDRDRAFF. The CDR3 DNA reads TGTGCCAGCAGCTTGGACAGGGATAGGGCTTTCTTT.

The chain combines TRBV15 with TRBJ1-1, with D maybe TRBD1 (5 bases). The V gene lost 1 base and the J gene lost 4 bases, with 7 bases spanning the gap. Germline-derived CDR1 and CDR2 are LNHNV and YYDKDF (reference sequence). This CDR3 has 13 residues. CDR3 DNA: TGTGCCACCAGCAGAGGGGGGGGCACTGAAGCTTTCTTT. It specifies CATSRGGGTEAFF.

The rearrangement links TRBV15 to TRBJ2-7, with D unresolved. This CDR3 has 13 residues. Germline V lookup: CDR1 LNHNV, CDR2 YYDKDF (reference sequence). V dropped 4 bases and J dropped 0 bases, with 7 bases sitting between them. As DNA, the CDR3 is TGTGCCACCAGCACGGACGCCTCCTACGAGCAGTACTTC. Protein product: CATSTDASYEQYF.

The gene calls are TRBV7-2 and TRBJ2-7; 7 bases line up with TRBD1. The CDR3 has 12 residues. Germline values: CDR1 SGHTA, CDR2 FQGNSA. The V gene end was trimmed by 4 bases and the J gene end by 8 bases; junction bases not matched to a gene: 5. The CDR3 sequence: CASSSNRGQQYV. DNA of the CDR3: TGTGCCAGCAGCTCCAACAGGGGCCAGCAGTACGTC.

This clonotype was seen a handful of times. The rearrangement joins TRBV7-9 to TRBJ2-3; a possible D gene is TRBD1 (6 bases). The V gene's germline CDR1 is SEHNR and CDR2 FQNEAQ (reference sequence). Trimming removed 4 bases from V and 0 bases from J, with 17 bases in between. This CDR3 has 17 residues. The CDR3 nucleotides read TGTGCCAGCAGCTACGATACAGGGTACTCTAGCACAGATACGCAGTATTTT. Encoded protein: CASSYDTGYSSTDTQYF.

The rearrangement links TRBV14 to TRBJ2-5; D not resolved. The CDR3 loop spans 17 amino acids. Germline V gives CDR1 SGHDN, CDR2 FVKESK. The ends were cut back, 0 bases at V and 4 bases at J, with 18 bases in the middle. CDR3 coding DNA: TGTGCCAGCAGCCAAGATATAGTCGGAAGGAGATTAGAGACCCAGTACTTC. It yields the protein CASSQDIVGRRLETQYF.

This clonotype was seen a handful of times. The chain recombines TRBV24-1 with TRBJ2-2; D gene ambiguous. Germline loops: CDR1 KGHDR, CDR2 SFDVKD. The length of the CDR3 is 15 residues. Trimming took off 2 bases at V and 3 bases at J, with 9 bases between the two ends. The CDR3 is CATSDSGYHTGELFF. CDR3 DNA: TGTGCCACCAGTGATTCCGGGTACCACACCGGGGAGCTGTTTTTT.

The table lists this clonotype with a few counts. The chain uses TRBV6-2 or TRBV6-3 and TRBJ1-1; D ambiguous. The CDR3 loop spans 11 amino acids. Trimming took off 0 bases at V and 10 bases at J, with 6 bases between the two ends. Germline assignment: CDR1 MNHEY and CDR2 SVGEGT. CDR3 nucleotides: TGTGCCAGCAGTTACTCCGGAGGAGCTTTCTTT. Translated: CASSYSGGAFF.

This clonotype was seen only a few times. The V call is TRBV20-1, the J call TRBJ1-2; tentative D call: TRBD1 (6 bases). The germline V and J ends were trimmed by 6 bases and 4 bases, with 12 bases remaining between them. CDR1 is DFQATT and CDR2 is SNEGSKA in the germline V gene (reference sequence). The CDR3 extends over 12 amino acids. CDR3 amino acids: CSAVNRVYGYTF. In DNA form, the CDR3 reads TGCAGTGCCGTAAACAGGGTCTATGGCTACACCTTC.

This clonotype has at least ten counts. This chain joins TRBV4-3 and TRBJ2-2, with TRBD2 matching over 8 bases. The CDR3 totals 17 residues. V shed 0 bases and J 5 bases; nucleotides not matched to a gene: 8. Looked up from germline, CDR1 is LGHNA and CDR2 is YSLEER. In DNA form, the CDR3 reads TGCGCCAGCAGCCAAGACCCTAGCGGGTATTCGACCGGGGAGCTGTTTTTT. It specifies CASSQDPSGYSTGELFF.

The J gene is TRBJ1-5, the V gene TRBV5-6; TRBD1 is a possible D gene (5 bases). The CDR3 has 14 amino acids. Germline V CDR1 and CDR2: SGHDT, YYEEEE. Deletions cut 4 bases from V and 3 bases from J, with 11 bases between. The CDR3 sequence is CASSTGLINQPQHF. CDR3 nucleotides: TGTGCCAGCAGCACGGGACTGATCAATCAGCCCCAGCATTTT.

This clonotype was seen a handful of times. This chain joins TRBV12-3 or TRBV12-4 and TRBJ2-2; 7 bases fit TRBD1. This CDR3 has 16 amino acids. Trimming at V came to 3 bases and at J to 4 bases, leaving 8 bases not matched to a gene. CDR3 protein: CASSFSGTVPTGELFF. Written as DNA, the CDR3 is TGTGCCAGCAGTTTCTCCGGGACAGTGCCCACCGGGGAGCTGTTTTTT.

This clonotype was found a few times. The chain carries TRBV7-9 and TRBJ2-1; D ambiguous. V lost 3 bases to trimming and J lost 4 bases, with 7 bases between them. Germline CDR1 SEHNR, CDR2 FQNEAQ (reference sequence). This CDR3 region has 13 residues. The CDR3 coding sequence is TGTGCCAGCAGCTTCGGGTGGTACAATGAGCAGTTCTTC. Protein product: CASSFGWYNEQFF.